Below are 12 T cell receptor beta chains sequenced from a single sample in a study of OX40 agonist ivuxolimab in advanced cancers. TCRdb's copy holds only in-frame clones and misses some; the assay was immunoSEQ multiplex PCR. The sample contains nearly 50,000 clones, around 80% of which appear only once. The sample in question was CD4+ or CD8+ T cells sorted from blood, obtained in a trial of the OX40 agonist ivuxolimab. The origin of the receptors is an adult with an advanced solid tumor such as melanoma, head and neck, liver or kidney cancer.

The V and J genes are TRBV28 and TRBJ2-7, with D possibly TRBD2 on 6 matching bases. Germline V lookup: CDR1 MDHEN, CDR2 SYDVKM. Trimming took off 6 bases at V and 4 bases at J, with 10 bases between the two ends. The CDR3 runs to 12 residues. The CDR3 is CASRPGRYEQYF. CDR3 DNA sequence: TGTGCCAGCAGACCAGGGAGGTACGAGCAGTACTTC.

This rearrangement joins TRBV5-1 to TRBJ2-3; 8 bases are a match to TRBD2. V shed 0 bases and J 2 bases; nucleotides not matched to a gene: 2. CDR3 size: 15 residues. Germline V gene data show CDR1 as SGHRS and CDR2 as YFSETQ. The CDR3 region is CASSLGGRYTDTQYF. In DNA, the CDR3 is TGCGCCAGCAGCTTGGGCGGGAGGTACACAGATACGCAGTATTTT.

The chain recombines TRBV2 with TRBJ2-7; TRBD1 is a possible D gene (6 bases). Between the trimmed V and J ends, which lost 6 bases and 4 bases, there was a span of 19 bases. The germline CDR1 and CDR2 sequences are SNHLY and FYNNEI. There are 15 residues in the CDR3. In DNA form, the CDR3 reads TGTGCCAGCAGGTACCGAAGGACAGACTTATACGAGCAGTACTTC. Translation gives CASRYRRTDLYEQYF.

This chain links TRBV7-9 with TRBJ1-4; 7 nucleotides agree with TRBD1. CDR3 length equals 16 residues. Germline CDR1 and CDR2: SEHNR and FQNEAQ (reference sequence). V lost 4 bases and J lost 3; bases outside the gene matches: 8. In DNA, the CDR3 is TGTGCCAGCAGCTCCGACAGGGTCCGAGCTAATGAAAAACTGTTTTTT. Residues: CASSSDRVRANEKLFF.

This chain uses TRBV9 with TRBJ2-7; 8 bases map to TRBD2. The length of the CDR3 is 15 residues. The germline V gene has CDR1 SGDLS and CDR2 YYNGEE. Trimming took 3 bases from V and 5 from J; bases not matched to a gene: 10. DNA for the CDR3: TGTGCCAGCAGCGCCTGGGGGAGCGGGAGAGACGAGCAGTACTTC. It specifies CASSAWGSGRDEQYF.

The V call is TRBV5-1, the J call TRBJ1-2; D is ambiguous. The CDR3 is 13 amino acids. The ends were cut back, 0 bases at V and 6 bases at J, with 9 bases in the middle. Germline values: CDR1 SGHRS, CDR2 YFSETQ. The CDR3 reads CASSLAAPDGYTF. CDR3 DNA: TGCGCCAGCAGCTTGGCGGCTCCAGATGGCTACACCTTC.

The CDR3 region has the DNA TGTGCCAGCAGTGACCGGGGATTTGATACAGATACGCAGTATTTT. The encoded protein is CASSDRGFDTDTQYF. This chain uses TRBV6-4 with TRBJ2-3; TRBD2 might be the D (5 bases). CDR3 size: 15 residues. Trimming shortened V by 2 bases and J by 3 bases, and 12 bases separated the two germline ends. Germline-derived CDR1 and CDR2 are MRHNA and SNTAGT.

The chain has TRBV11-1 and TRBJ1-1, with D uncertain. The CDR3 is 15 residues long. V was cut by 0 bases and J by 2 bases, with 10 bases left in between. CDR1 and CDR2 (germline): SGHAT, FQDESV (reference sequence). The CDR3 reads CASSLAPGTNTEAFF. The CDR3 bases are TGTGCCAGCAGCTTAGCTCCAGGAACTAACACTGAAGCTTTCTTT.

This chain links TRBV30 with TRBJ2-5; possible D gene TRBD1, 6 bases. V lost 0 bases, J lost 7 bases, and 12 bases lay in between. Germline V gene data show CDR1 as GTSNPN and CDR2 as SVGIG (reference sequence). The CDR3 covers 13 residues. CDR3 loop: CAWSVGGPGTQYF. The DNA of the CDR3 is TGTGCCTGGAGTGTAGGGGGTCCGGGGACCCAGTACTTC.

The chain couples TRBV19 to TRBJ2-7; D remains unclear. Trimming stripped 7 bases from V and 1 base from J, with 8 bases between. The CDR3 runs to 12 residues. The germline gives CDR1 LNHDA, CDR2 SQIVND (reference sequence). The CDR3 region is CASKDTSYEQYF. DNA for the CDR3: TGTGCCAGTAAAGACACATCCTACGAGCAGTACTTC.

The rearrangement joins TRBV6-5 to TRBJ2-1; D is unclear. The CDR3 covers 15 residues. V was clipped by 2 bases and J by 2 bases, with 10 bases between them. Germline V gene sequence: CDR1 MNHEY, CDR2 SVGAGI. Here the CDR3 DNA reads TGTGCCAGCAGTTACCAGAAGACTCCCTACAATGAGCAGTTCTTC. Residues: CASSYQKTPYNEQFF.

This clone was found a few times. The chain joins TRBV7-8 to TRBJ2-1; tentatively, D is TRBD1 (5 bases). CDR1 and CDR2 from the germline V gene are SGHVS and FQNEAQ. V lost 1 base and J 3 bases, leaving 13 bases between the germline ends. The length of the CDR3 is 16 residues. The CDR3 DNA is TGTGCCAGCAGCTTAGATCGGCAGGGTTACTACAATGAGCAGTTCTTC. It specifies CASSLDRQGYYNEQFF.